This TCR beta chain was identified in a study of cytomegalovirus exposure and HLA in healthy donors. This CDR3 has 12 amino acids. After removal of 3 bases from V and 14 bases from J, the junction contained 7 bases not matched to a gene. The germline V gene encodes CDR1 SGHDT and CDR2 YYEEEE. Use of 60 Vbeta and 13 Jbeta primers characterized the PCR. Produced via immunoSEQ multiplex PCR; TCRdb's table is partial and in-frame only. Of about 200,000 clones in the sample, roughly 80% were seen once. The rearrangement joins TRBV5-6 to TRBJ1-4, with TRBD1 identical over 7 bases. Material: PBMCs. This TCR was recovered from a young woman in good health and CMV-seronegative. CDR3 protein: CASSSRQGLLFF. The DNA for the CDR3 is TGTGCCAGCAGCTCACGACAGGGACTTCTGTTTTTT. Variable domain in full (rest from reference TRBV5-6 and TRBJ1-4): DAGVTQSPTHLIKTRGQQVTLRCSPKSGHDTVSWYQQALGQGPQFIFQYYEEEERQRGNFPDRFSGHQFPNYSSELNVNALLLGDSALYLCASSSRQGLLFFGSGTQLSVL.